A selection of T cell receptor beta chains follows, all from one sample in a study of blood T cells in healthy people across ages. TCRdb reprocessed the 5' RACE reads with MiXCR, giving one entry per CDR3 protein. The sample comprises about a million distinct CDR3 sequences, around 46% of which are singletons, and roughly an eighth rests with the top ten. The specimen sequenced was blood. All receptors come from a young man in good health. Each CDR3 is given with its conserved first and last residue. Each record gives: J gene, CDR3 length, clone size, D gene, V gene, CDR3 DNA, CDR3 protein. The D gene is left open where the match is weak. Clone size is not always given. Where it is, it says once, few, many or a class for expanded clones.

>TRBJ1-1|14|-|TRBD1|TRBV28
TGTGCCAGCCATGGACAGGGAATGAACACTGAAGCTTTCTTT
CASHGQGMNTEAFF
>TRBJ1-5|15|few|TRBD1|TRBV3-1
TGTGCCAGCAGCCAACAGGGGGCTAGCAATCAGCCCCAGCATTTT
CASSQQGASNQPQHF
>TRBJ2-4|11|many|-|TRBV9
TGTGCCAGCAGCGTAGGGGACATTCAGTACTTC
CASSVGDIQYF
>TRBJ1-1|15|-|-|TRBV3-1
TGTGCCAGCAGCCAAAAACAGGTAATGAACACTGAAGCTTTCTTT
CASSQKQVMNTEAFF
>TRBJ2-3|13|-|-|TRBV27
TGTGCCAGCAGTTGGGCCCTCTCAGATACGCAGTATTTT
CASSWALSDTQYF
>TRBJ1-6|11|-|-|TRBV12-3/TRBV12-4
TGTGCCAGCACCCATAAAGGCGCCCTCCACTTT
CASTHKGALHF
>TRBJ2-1|16|few|-|TRBV11-2
TGTGCCAGCAGCCCGTTTCCCCCCACAGGGCAGAATGAGCAGTTCTTC
CASSPFPPTGQNEQFF
>TRBJ1-2|13|-|-|TRBV12-3/TRBV12-4
TGTGCCAGCAACTCGGGCCTGAGGGGAGGCTACACCTTC
CASNSGLRGGYTF
>TRBJ2-3|14|-|-|TRBV11-3
TGTGCCAGCAGCGCAGACCCAATCAGGGATACGCAGTATTTT
CASSADPIRDTQYF
>TRBJ2-5|16|-|TRBD2|TRBV7-8
TGTGCCAGCAGCATCTGGACTAGCGGGGTTCAAGAGACCCAGTACTTC
CASSIWTSGVQETQYF
>TRBJ2-3|13|-|-|TRBV5-1
TGCGCCAGCTCCAGGGTTCCGTCAGATACGCAGTATTTT
CASSRVPSDTQYF
>TRBJ2-5|15|-|TRBD1|TRBV5-1
TGCGCCAGCAGTACAAGAGGACAGGGCCAAGAGACCCAGTACTTC
CASSTRGQGQETQYF
>TRBJ2-1|15|-|-|TRBV29-1
TGCAGCGTCATTCTCCTAGACGGGAGCTACAATGAGCAGTTCTTC
CSVILLDGSYNEQFF
>TRBJ1-1|15|-|-|TRBV14
TGTGCCAGCAGCCAAGATCCGGGGGGTTGGGCTGAAGCTTTCTTT
CASSQDPGGWAEAFF
>TRBJ2-3|14|-|-|TRBV6-1
TGTGCCAGCAGTGAAGTGGCAGTTGCAGATACGCAGTATTTT
CASSEVAVADTQYF
>TRBJ1-2|14|few|-|TRBV2
TGTGCCAGCAGTGGAGCGGTCGCGTCCTATGGCTACACCTTC
CASSGAVASYGYTF
>TRBJ2-5|16|-|-|TRBV5-1
TGCGCCAGCAGCTTTCAAGACAGTTACCTAAAAGAGACCCAGTACTTC
CASSFQDSYLKETQYF
>TRBJ2-5|12|-|-|TRBV7-2
TGTGCCAGCAGCTTCCAAAGGATGGAGCAGTACTTC
CASSFQRMEQYF
>TRBJ2-7|16|-|-|TRBV5-1
TGCGCCAGCAGCCTCCCGGCAGAGACCAACTCCTACGAGCAGTACTTC
CASSLPAETNSYEQYF
>TRBJ2-1|15|-|TRBD2|TRBV12-3/TRBV12-4
TGTGCCAGCAGTTTTGAACTAGCGGGGGTTGATGAGCAGTTCTTC
CASSFELAGVDEQFF
>TRBJ2-7|13|many|-|TRBV7-9
TGTGCCAGCAGCTTAGTACCATCCTACGAGCAGTACTTC
CASSLVPSYEQYF
>TRBJ2-3|14|once|TRBD2|TRBV20-1
TGCAGTGCTGCCGGGAGGCAGGGACCAGATACGCAGTATTTT
CSAAGRQGPDTQYF
>TRBJ2-1|15|-|-|TRBV20-1
TGCAGTGCTAGAGATGACGTCATAGGGTACAATGAGCAGTTCTTC
CSARDDVIGYNEQFF
>TRBJ1-5|14|few|-|TRBV12-3/TRBV12-4
TGTGCCAGCAGTTTACACAGCTTCAATCAGCCCCAGCATTTT
CASSLHSFNQPQHF
>TRBJ2-5|15|-|TRBD1|TRBV29-1
TGCAGCGTTGAAGGGGGGACAGGGGTAATTAATGAGCAGTACTTC
CSVEGGTGVINEQYF
>TRBJ2-7|16|few|TRBD1|TRBV4-1
TGCGCCAGCAGCCAAGGTTCCGGGACAGGGAATGGCGAGCAGTACTTC
CASSQGSGTGNGEQYF
>TRBJ2-3|14|-|-|TRBV21-1
TGTGCCAGCAGCAAAGCGAGGCGCATGGATACGCAGTATTTT
CASSKARRMDTQYF
>TRBJ2-1|14|-|-|TRBV12-3/TRBV12-4
TGTGCCAGCAGTTTGAGTAGGGCGGGCAATGAGCAGTTCTTC
CASSLSRAGNEQFF
>TRBJ2-3|12|-|-|TRBV7-9
TGTGCCAGCAGCTTTGTCCCAGATACGCAGTATTTT
CASSFVPDTQYF
>TRBJ2-3|15|-|-|TRBV7-2
TGTGCCGGCAGCTTGTCCGGAACTAGCACAGATACGCAGTATTTT
CAGSLSGTSTDTQYF
>TRBJ1-6|14|many|-|TRBV5-1
TGCGCCAGCAGCTTGAAAGGACAGAATTCACCCCTCCACTTT
CASSLKGQNSPLHF
>TRBJ2-7|16|-|-|TRBV6-5
TGTGCCAGCAGTAACCGACTTCCGAGCTCCTACAATGTGCAGTACTTC
CASSNRLPSSYNVQYF
>TRBJ2-1|15|-|-|TRBV5-1
TGCGCCAGCAGCTCGATGTCCCCTAGAGACAATGAGCAGTTCTTC
CASSSMSPRDNEQFF
>TRBJ1-5|14|-|-|TRBV6-5
TGTGCCAGCAGTAAGCTAGGGATGGGTCAGCCCCAGCATTTT
CASSKLGMGQPQHF
>TRBJ2-3|18|-|TRBD2|TRBV19
TGTGCCAGCAAGGATGGGACTAGCGGGGTTTCTAGCACAGATACGCAGTATTTT
CASKDGTSGVSSTDTQYF
>TRBJ1-1|15|once|-|TRBV7-8
TGTGCCAGCAGCAGCACCGGGTTACCGAACACTGAAGCTTTCTTT
CASSSTGLPNTEAFF
>TRBJ2-3|15|-|TRBD1|TRBV14
TGTGCCAGCAGCCCCCCGACAGGGATACCAGATACGCAGTATTTT
CASSPPTGIPDTQYF
>TRBJ2-5|15|many|-|TRBV25-1
TGTGCCAGCAGTGAACTCCGTCACTACGGGGAGACCCAGTACTTC
CASSELRHYGETQYF
>TRBJ2-7|16|once|TRBD1|TRBV6-2/TRBV6-3
TGTGCCAGCAGAAGCATCGGACAGGGCGAAAACTACGAGCAGTACTTC
CASRSIGQGENYEQYF
>TRBJ2-7|14|-|TRBD2|TRBV3-1
TGTGCCAGCAGCCAAGGGACTAGCGGGGCCGAGCAGTACTTC
CASSQGTSGAEQYF
>TRBJ1-1|16|-|-|TRBV18
TGTGCCAGCTCCCTTCCGGGAGACAGGTTGAACACTGAAGCTTTCTTT
CASSLPGDRLNTEAFF
>TRBJ2-3|15|-|-|TRBV7-7
TGTGCTAGCAGCGTAGGGCCGGGTAGCAGTGATACGCAGTATTTT
CASSVGPGSSDTQYF
>TRBJ2-5|12|-|-|TRBV7-8
TGTGCCAGCAGCTTCCGGGGTTTGGCCCAGTACTTC
CASSFRGLAQYF
>TRBJ2-7|18|-|TRBD2|TRBV5-6
TGTGCCAGCAGCTTGGGCAAGTCCTTAGCGGGGAGCTCCTACGAGCAGTACTTC
CASSLGKSLAGSSYEQYF
>TRBJ2-5|14|-|-|TRBV28
TGTGCCAGCCATGAAACGGGGTTCCAAGAGACCCAGTACTTC
CASHETGFQETQYF
>TRBJ2-7|13|-|-|TRBV20-1
TGCAGTGCTGCGGACAGGGGACTAGGCGAGCAGTACTTC
CSAADRGLGEQYF
>TRBJ1-2|13|few|-|TRBV12-3/TRBV12-4
TGTGCCAGCAGTCCAGGACAGTCATGGGGCTACACCTTC
CASSPGQSWGYTF
>TRBJ2-7|15|-|-|TRBV18
TGTGCCAGCTCAACCCAGCAAACCAGCTCCTACGAGCAGTACTTC
CASSTQQTSSYEQYF